This T cell receptor (beta chain) is drawn from a study of CD8+ T cells in alopecia areata (dated by TCRdb to between 2018 and 2020). Describing the broader study: High-throughput TCRbeta sequencing was used to examine T cell clonal expansion in alopecia areata in both the C3H/HeJ mouse model and human patients. Scalp tissue and sorted CD4+ and CD8+ peripheral blood T cells from patchy and totalis/universalis alopecia areata patients and from healthy controls were covered by human TCRbeta sequencing. Scalp clonality was compared among normal scalp (n=4), patchy alopecia areata scalp (n=8), and alopecia totalis/universalis scalp (n=8). RNA came from the PAXgene miRNA kit for fixed scalp, the miRNeasy kit for PBMCs, and the RNeasy kit for mouse skin. Amplification of TCRbeta CDR3 regions was done by immunoSEQ multiplex PCR using 35 Vbeta forward primers and 13 Jbeta reverse primers. Beyond this particular receptor, the publication reports: Scalp TCR repertoire analysis is complicated because resident alphabeta T cells in normal human skin are also sequenced, whereas mouse skin is dominated by gammadelta T cells. Compared with normal scalp, lesional scalp had higher clonality and more expanded CD8+ clones, particularly in alopecia totalis/universalis, a pattern that suggests antigenic drive. Shared TCR sequences between patients were less evident than in mice, which may be partly attributable to HLA diversity in the patient population.

Receptor amplification or capture employed the immunoSEQ multiplex PCR assay. RNA was extracted from all samples and reverse transcribed into cDNA, which served as template for TCR sequencing. SuperScript III was used to make first-strand cDNA, primed with a 2:1 mix of oligo-dT and random hexamers. A synthetic immune receptor repertoire was used to assess amplification bias, and residual bias was removed computationally. The source study handled its data this way. After raw reads were preprocessed to remove errors, the CDR3 was defined following IMGT conventions as running from the conserved cysteine to phenylalanine. To get clonality, Shannon entropy was normalized by log2 of the number of productive unique TCRs and the result was subtracted from 1. Whether each scalp clone was CD4 or CD8 was inferred by checking scalp TCRbeta sequences against the CD4 and CD8 repertoires from sorted blood. TCRdb holds this immuneACCESS table with in-frame rearrangements only. Some clones are missing; in checked studies, unresolved V genes explain under half, and the rest has no known cause. V, J and clone size are taken as reported in that table, and D and trimming were inferred from the DNA itself. This sample lists approximately 100,000 clones; 55% were detected once. 8.8% of the sample is taken by the ten largest.

The germline V gene provides CDR1 SGHDN and CDR2 FVKESK. The CDR3 sequence holds 13 residues, the cysteine and phenylalanine included. Just CDR3 DNA is preserved here, 39 bases in frame from base 1. The junction shows trimming of 3 bases on V and 7 bases on J, plus 9 bases between the germline ends. PBMCs were separated by density centrifugation and stained for CD3, CD4 and CD8, after which CD4+ and CD8+ T cells were sorted on a FACSAria. Unaffected controls provided scalp biopsies and blood samples. In the case of this clone: The target of this receptor is not known. No qualities accompany the bases; no much larger clone lies one base away.

This clonotype was obtained from a human donor in good health. The chain links TRBV14 with TRBJ2-2; no confident D gene assignment can be made. Sequencing was done on a sample of CD4+ T cells sorted from blood. This receptor carries the CDR3 CASSHAVNGELFF. The nucleotide sequence reads TGTGCCAGCAGCCATGCAGTTAACGGGGAGCTGTTTTTT.